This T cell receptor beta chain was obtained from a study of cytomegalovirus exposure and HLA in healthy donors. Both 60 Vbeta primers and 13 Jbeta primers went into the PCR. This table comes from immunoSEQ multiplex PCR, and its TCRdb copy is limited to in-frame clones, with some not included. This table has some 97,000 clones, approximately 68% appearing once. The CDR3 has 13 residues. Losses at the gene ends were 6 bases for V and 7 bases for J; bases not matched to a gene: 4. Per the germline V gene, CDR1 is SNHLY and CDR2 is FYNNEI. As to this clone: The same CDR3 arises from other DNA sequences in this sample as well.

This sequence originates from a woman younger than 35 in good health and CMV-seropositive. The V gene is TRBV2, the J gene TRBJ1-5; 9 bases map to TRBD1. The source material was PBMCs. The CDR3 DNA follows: TGTGCCAGCAGGGGACAGGGCGGACAGCCCCAGCATTTT. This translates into CASRGQGGQPQHF. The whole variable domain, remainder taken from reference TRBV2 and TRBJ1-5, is EPEVTQTPSHQVTQMGQEVILRCVPISNHLYFYWYRQILGQKVEFLVSFYNNEISEKSEIFDDQFSVERPDGSNFTLKIRSTKLEDSAMYFCASRGQGGQPQHFGDGTRLSIL.